This TCR beta chain is drawn from a study of shared clonotypes between healthy human individuals (dated by TCRdb to about 2020). Study-level background: Three men and a couple of women, aged 18 to 49 years, made up the cohort. Per donor, three plates each were used for CD4 naive and CD4 memory, two for CD8 naive, and one for CD8 memory. To estimate repertoire size and how much clonotypes are shared between individuals, the study performed deep sequencing of blood TCR repertoires from 4 to 6 healthy adults. Different laboratories and diverse techniques were used to prepare libraries and sequence TCR repertoires, to increase sequencing depth and limit assay-specific biases. Each donor's leukapheresis produced roughly between roughly 0.9 and 8.9 billion PBMCs. The paper as a whole reports these results and caveats: Compared with non-shared clonotypes, clonotypes shared by all four sorted-subset donors had higher generation probabilities. Only blood was sampled, and tissue TCR repertoires likely differ from those in blood. Based on pairwise subsampling, the degree of clonotype sharing among donors was expected to be affected by sequencing depth. When a handful of donors were compared, the shared fraction of clonotypes was about 5% for naive CD4, more than 3% for naive CD8, roughly 2.5% for memory CD4, and approximately 0.4% for memory CD8. Naive subsets generally had larger estimated clonotype richness than memory subsets. Even with the large sequencing depth, rarefaction of the sorted-subset datasets indicated that sequencing was incomplete. The genetic and exposure-history diversity represented was limited by the small number of donors.

A word on this clone: The clone's antigen remains unknown. No base qualities exist here, and no much larger clone lies one base off it.

CD8 naive samples were obtained by positive selection for CCR7 among CD45RO-negative cells, yielding a CD45RA+CCR7+ population from which TemRA cells were excluded. Donors were healthy HIV-negative adults with no recently reported acute infections or vaccinations. Only Caucasian adults living in Nashville, Tennessee, USA were represented among the donors. Blood was obtained by leukapheresis, after which PBMCs were separated by Ficoll-Histopaque density gradient centrifugation and cryopreserved in liquid nitrogen vapor phase. Analytical flow cytometry was used to check the purity and quantity of each magnetically sorted T cell population. Genomic DNA was isolated from each sorted fraction and quantified by UV absorbance on a Nanodrop 2000c. TCR CDR3 regions were amplified from genomic DNA by multiplex PCR using the deep immunoSEQ assay. Extracted genomic DNA from each cell subset was spread evenly across all wells of several immunoSEQ 96-well plates, with each plate serving as a replicate. For sorted subsets, roughly 200 ng of genomic DNA, equivalent to some 33,000 T cell genomes, went into each replicate PCR. Purified libraries were quantified with a Qubit 3.0 fluorometer, sized on a Bioanalyzer 2100, and re-quantified with the KAPA Library Quantification kit. A separate single-read 150-cycle Illumina NextSeq 550 flow cell was used to sequence each immunoSEQ 96-well plate. In the original analysis: Because the immunoSEQ output held only junctional sequences and lacked quality scores, the filtering could not match the filtering applied to full-length reads. Sequences were annotated with PyIR, a Python wrapper for IgBLAST v1.9, and V/J genes and CDR3 were assigned using IMGT germline references. Reads were removed for weak V/J assignments (E-value above 1e-6), missing CDR3, stop codons, out-of-frame junctions, or ambiguous translated residues. V3J clonotypes were defined as sequences sharing the same inferred V gene, J gene, and CDR3 amino acid sequence. To compute the percentage overlap between repertoires, the number of shared unique clonotypes was divided by the size of the smaller repertoire. Repertoire richness was assessed with RTK rarefaction, the Chao1 estimator, and Recon v2.1 estimates of unobserved clonotypes. Generation probabilities for all TCRbeta clonotypes obtained by the gDNA method from a handful of donors were computed using OLGA. Sourced from immuneACCESS, this table was stored by TCRdb with only in-frame sequences that have V and J called. A share of the clones is absent; for the studies checked, an unresolved V gene accounts for under half, and the remainder has no known explanation. Clone size and V and J calls were adopted from that table, with D and trimming inferred from the DNA. The sample contains about 2,100,000 clones, 85% to 95% of them found a single time. Of the sample, roughly 1.8% falls within the top ten clones.

The source is a man younger than 35 in good health. Some clones in this sample may be carry-over from other donors' samples. The specimen was naive CD8+ T cells from PBMCs. Interpreted using the paper, the cell subset or site label stands for: CD45RA+CCR7+.

The sequence in DNA is TGTGCCAGCAGTTTGCGGGATCCGTGGTACGAGCAGTACTTC. It is translated as CASSLRDPWYEQYF. The chain is encoded by TRBV28 joined to TRBJ2-7; the D segment could be TRBD2, given 6 matching bases. The germline V gene provides CDR1 MDHEN and CDR2 SYDVKM. Taken from cysteine to phenylalanine, the CDR3 has 14 residues. The CDR3 DNA has 42 bases and is translated from base 1. Relative to germline, V is 3 bases shorter and J is 4 bases shorter, with 13 bases between their ends.